The clone carrying this T cell receptor beta chain occurred many times. Its target is unknown. TCRdb processed the 5' RACE reads anew with MiXCR; each CDR3 protein has one entry. The sample lists around 490,000 distinct CDR3 sequences, under 5.5% occurring once. The sample is drawn from a study of CD8 T cells in ankylosing spondylitis. General study results and limits: A TCR beta motif of about eight highly homologous variants seemed to mark ankylosing spondylitis blood.

This CDR3 has 15 amino acids. After removal of 5 bases from V and 4 bases from J, the junction contained 8 bases not matched to a gene. Germline values: CDR1 SNHLY, CDR2 FYNNEI. The V gene is TRBV2, the J gene TRBJ1-2; TRBD1 agrees at 9 bases. The sequence was obtained from a male donor with ankylosing spondylitis. The sample was blood, either unsorted or a sorted T cell fraction (not recorded which). CDR3 amino acids: CASSPGTGFGYGYTF. Here the CDR3 DNA reads TGTGCCAGCAGTCCCGGGACAGGGTTCGGCTATGGCTACACCTTC.